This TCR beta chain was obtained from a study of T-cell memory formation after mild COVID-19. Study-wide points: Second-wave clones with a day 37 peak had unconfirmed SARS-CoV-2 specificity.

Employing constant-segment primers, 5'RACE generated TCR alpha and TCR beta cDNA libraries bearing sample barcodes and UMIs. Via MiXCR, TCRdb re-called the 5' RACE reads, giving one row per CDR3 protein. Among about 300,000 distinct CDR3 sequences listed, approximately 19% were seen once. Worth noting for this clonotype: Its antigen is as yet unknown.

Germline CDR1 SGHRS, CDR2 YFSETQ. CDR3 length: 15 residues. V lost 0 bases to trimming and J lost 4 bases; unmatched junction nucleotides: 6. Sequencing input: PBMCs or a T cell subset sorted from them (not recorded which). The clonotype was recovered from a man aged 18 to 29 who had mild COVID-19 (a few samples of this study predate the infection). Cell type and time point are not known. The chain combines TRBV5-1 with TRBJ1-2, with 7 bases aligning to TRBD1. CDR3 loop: CASSLEGGEGYGYTF. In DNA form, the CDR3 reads TGCGCCAGCAGCTTGGAAGGGGGCGAGGGCTATGGCTACACCTTC.